The entry below gives a single TCR beta chain sequence along with its context. What it binds is unknown. This sample is part of a study of T-cell memory formation after mild COVID-19. Study as a whole: The two donors had largely donor-specific TCR clusters.

Researchers used 5'RACE with constant-segment primers to make TCR alpha and TCR beta cDNA libraries that carry sample barcodes and UMIs. TCRdb passed the 5' RACE reads through MiXCR, listing each CDR3 protein once. This sample has 98,000 or so distinct CDR3 sequences; roughly 19% occur once, and the top ten carry around 5.1%. The germline CDR1 and CDR2 sequences are SSHAT and FNYEAQ (reference sequence). J gave up 5 bases and V 5 bases, and 5 bases lay outside the gene matches. This CDR3 has 14 amino acids. Study-level points and caveats: Some clones that responded turned up in pre-infection memory, which suggests that cross-reactive memory joined in. Clones shrinking from day 15 to 85 showed even CD4/CD8 mixes; later expanders tilted CD4+.

Material: PBMCs or a T cell subset sorted from them (not recorded which). This clonotype originated in a man aged 18 to 30 who had mild COVID-19 (a few samples of this study predate the infection). Cell type and time point are not known. The chain links TRBV7-7 to TRBJ2-3, with 9 bases fitting TRBD2. The CDR3 DNA is TGTGCCAGCAGCGGCGGGGGGGCAGGAGATACGCAGTATTTT. Amino acid sequence: CASSGGGAGDTQYF.